This T cell receptor (beta chain) was captured by sequencing in a study of cytomegalovirus exposure and HLA in healthy donors. PCR amplification relied on 60 Vbeta primers (plus 13 Jbeta primers). Method: immunoSEQ multiplex PCR; TCRdb's copy keeps in-frame clones and lacks some. Here the sample spans 120,000 to 150,000 clones, around 79% being singletons. Germline loops: CDR1 SGHVS, CDR2 FNYEAQ. The CDR3 runs to 13 residues. Trimming removed 4 bases from V and 7 bases from J, with 10 bases in between. This receptor was obtained from a man in his forties in good health and CMV-seropositive. The chain recombines TRBV7-6 with TRBJ2-2, with TRBD1 as a possible D gene (6 bases). The source material was PBMCs. CDR3 residues: CASSSGVFGELFF. CDR3 DNA: TGTGCCAGCAGCTCAGGGGTCTTCGGGGAGCTGTTTTTT.